This T cell receptor (beta chain) is from a study of blood T cell repertoires in COVID-19. Clones were read by immunoSEQ multiplex PCR, and TCRdb kept only the in-frame ones, dropping some. The sample has over 130,000 clones, about 82% seen once; the top ten hold around 4.2%. Germline-derived CDR1 and CDR2 are SEHNR and FQNEAQ (reference sequence). The CDR3 length is 15 residues. V shed 4 bases and J shed 2 bases, with 14 bases lying between them. The sequence was obtained from a woman of 80 years or more with active or convalescent COVID-19. Source material: peripheral blood. The chain couples TRBV7-9 to TRBJ1-1; D is perhaps TRBD1 (5 bases). CDR3 DNA: TGTGCCAGCAGCTCCCAGGGTCAAGTAAACACTGAAGCTTTCTTT. Translating it yields CASSSQGQVNTEAFF.